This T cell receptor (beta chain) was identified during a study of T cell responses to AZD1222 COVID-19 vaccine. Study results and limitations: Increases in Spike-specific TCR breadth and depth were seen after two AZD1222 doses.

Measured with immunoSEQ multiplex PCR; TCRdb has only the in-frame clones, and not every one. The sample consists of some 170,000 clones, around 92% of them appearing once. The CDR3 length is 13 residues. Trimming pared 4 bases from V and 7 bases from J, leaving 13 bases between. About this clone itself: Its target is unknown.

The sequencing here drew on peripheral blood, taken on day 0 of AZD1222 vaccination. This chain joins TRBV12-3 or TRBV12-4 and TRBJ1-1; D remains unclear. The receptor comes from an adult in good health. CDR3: CASSWLGSDEAFF. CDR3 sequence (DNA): TGTGCCAGCAGTTGGCTCGGATCGGATGAAGCTTTCTTT.